This T cell receptor (beta chain) is from a study of shared clonotypes between healthy human individuals. V was trimmed by 3 bases and J by 2 bases, leaving 8 bases between them. Per the germline V gene, CDR1 is SGHVS and CDR2 is FNYEAQ. The CDR3 is 13 amino acids. It was across several immunoSEQ plates that each subset's genomic DNA was evenly split. Measured with immunoSEQ multiplex PCR; TCRdb has only the in-frame clones, and not every one. The sample has 1.5 million to 2.5 million clones, about 95% seen once. About this clone itself: Its target is unknown.

The naive CD8 subset, CD45RO-negative cells positively selected for CCR7, excluded terminally differentiated effector memory CD45RA+ cells. Donors were Caucasian adults residing in Nashville, Tennessee, USA. Findings and caveats of the study: Larger estimated richness was generally seen in naive subsets than in memory subsets.

The receptor comes from a man between 18 and 35 years old in good health. Sample: naive CD8+ T cells sorted from blood. The chain recombines TRBV7-6 with TRBJ2-7; either TRBD1 or TRBD2 may supply D (5 bases each). DNA of the CDR3: TGTGCCAGCAGCTTGTGGGGGACCTACGAGCAGTACTTC. Protein sequence: CASSLWGTYEQYF.